Shown below are 6 T cell receptor beta chains from a single sample sequenced in a study of OX40 agonist ivuxolimab in advanced cancers. TCRdb keeps only in-frame clones here, not all; method: immunoSEQ multiplex PCR. The sample shows 49,000 or so clones, roughly 87% of them seen only once. The sample consisted of CD4+ or CD8+ T cells sorted from blood, taken in a trial of the OX40 agonist ivuxolimab. The origin of the receptors is an adult with an advanced solid tumor such as melanoma, head and neck, liver or kidney cancer.

This clone was counted a single time. The J gene is TRBJ1-5, the V gene TRBV10-3, with a tentative D call TRBD1 (5 bases). In germline, CDR1 is ENHRY, CDR2 SYGVKD. Trimming shortened V by 0 bases and J by 5 bases, and 11 bases separated the two germline ends. There are 15 residues in the CDR3. CDR3 DNA: TGTGCCATCAGTGAGTCCGGGGCCGTCGATCAGCCCCAGCATTTT. Translating gives CAISESGAVDQPQHF.

The rearrangement joins TRBV28 to TRBJ1-1, with D unresolved. The V end lost 5 bases, the J end lost 1 base, and 14 bases lay between the germline ends. The CDR3 runs 15 residues. Germline CDR1 MDHEN, CDR2 SYDVKM. The CDR3 nucleotides are TGTGCCAGCAGTCCCTCGGCTGGCCCGAACACTGAAGCTTTCTTT. This codes for CASSPSAGPNTEAFF. Full variable domain (outside the CDR3, taken from reference TRBV28 and TRBJ1-1): DVKVTQSSRYLVKRTGEKVFLECVQDMDHENMFWYRQDPGLGLRLIYFSYDVKMKEKGDIPEGYSVSREKKERFSLILESASTNQTSMYLCASSPSAGPNTEAFFGQGTRLTVV.

This rearrangement joins TRBV2 to TRBJ2-6; tentatively, D is TRBD1 or TRBD2 (6 bases each). The CDR3 consists of 16 residues. Germline values: CDR1 SNHLY, CDR2 FYNNEI. V was pared by 2 bases and J by 3 bases, with 11 bases between. In DNA, the CDR3 is TGTGCCAGCAGTGAATTGGGGGGCATTGGGGCCAACGTCCTGACTTTC. It codes for CASSELGGIGANVLTF.

The genes are TRBV15 and TRBJ1-6; 11 nucleotides agree with TRBD1. Germline loops: CDR1 LNHNV, CDR2 YYDKDF (reference sequence). V was clipped by 7 bases and J by 4 bases; unmatched bases: 6. The CDR3 is made up of 16 amino acids. The CDR3 nucleotides are TGTGCCACCAAAAAAGGGACAGGGGGTTATAATTCACCCCTCCACTTT. Amino acid sequence: CATKKGTGGYNSPLHF.

The chain recombines TRBV6-1 with TRBJ1-2, with a weak D call TRBD1 (6 bases). The germline V gene has CDR1 MNHNS and CDR2 SASEGT. V was pared by 7 bases and J by 4 bases, with 13 bases between. The CDR3 spans 13 residues. The CDR3 DNA follows: TGTGCCAGCAAAAAAGACAGGCTCTATGGCTACACCTTC. Translating gives CASKKDRLYGYTF.

The rearrangement joins TRBV9 to TRBJ2-7, with 11 bases aligning to TRBD2. Germline CDR1 and CDR2: SGDLS and YYNGEE. The CDR3 is 16 residues long. J was trimmed by 6 bases and V by 0 bases; bases with no gene match: 8. The CDR3 DNA follows: TGTGCCAGCAGCGTAGCTCCGACTAGCGGGGACACCGAGCAGTACTTC. This translates into CASSVAPTSGDTEQYF. Full variable domain (outside the CDR3, taken from reference TRBV9 and TRBJ2-7): DSGVTQTPKHLITATGQRVTLRCSPRSGDLSVYWYQQSLDQGLQFLIQYYNGEERAKGNILERFSAQQFPDLHSELNLSSLELGDSALYFCASSVAPTSGDTEQYFGPGTRLTVT.